The 5 T cell receptor beta chains below come from one sample, sequenced in a study of T cells in Graves' hyperthyroidism and ophthalmopathy. There were TCR beta CDR3 regions amplified from RNA transcripts. First-round RT-PCR targeting the TCR CDR3 was performed with the HTBI primer set. TCRdb reprocessed the multiplex PCR reads via MiXCR and lists one record per CDR3 protein. The repertoire holds about 840,000 distinct CDR3 sequences, with roughly 40% as singletons. The sample taken for sequencing was blood. These TCRs come from a man aged 18 to 29 with Graves' hyperthyroidism.

This clonotype was found a few times. This sequence joins TRBV5-4 and TRBJ2-2, with no clear D. The CDR3 extends over 12 amino acids. CDR1 SGHNT and CDR2 YYREEE come from the germline V gene (reference sequence). V was shortened by 5 bases and J by 7 bases, with 9 bases between the two germline ends. The CDR3 is CASRSLGGELFF. The CDR3 nucleotides read TGTGCCAGCAGGTCCCTCGGCGGGGAGCTGTTTTTT.

The genes are TRBV13 and TRBJ2-7; 9 bases line up with TRBD1. Looked up from germline, CDR1 is PRHDT and CDR2 is FYEKMQ (reference sequence). The length of the CDR3 is 17 residues. Trimming at V came to 1 base and at J to 5 bases, leaving 12 bases not matched to a gene. As DNA, the CDR3 is TGTGCCAGCAGCTTAGTGGCCCTGGGACAGGGTGGCCACGAGCAGTACTTC. Its translation: CASSLVALGQGGHEQYF. Based on the CDR3 plus reference TRBV13 and TRBJ2-7, the full variable domain is AAGVIQSPRHLIKEKRETATLKCYPIPRHDTVYWYQQGPGQDPQFLISFYEKMQSDKGSIPDRFSAQQFSDYHSELNMSSLELGDSALYFCASSLVALGQGGHEQYFGPGTRLTVT.

The chain couples TRBV12-3 or TRBV12-4 to TRBJ1-5; D remains unclear. Deletions cut 7 bases from V and 6 bases from J, with 10 bases between. This CDR3 spans 12 amino acids. CDR3 sequence: CASNFEGQPQHF. The DNA for the CDR3 is TGTGCCAGCAATTTTGAGGGTCAGCCCCAGCATTTT.

The V and J genes are TRBV6-2 or TRBV6-3 and TRBJ2-7; unclear D gene. The CDR3 totals 11 residues. Germline values: CDR1 MNHEY, CDR2 SVGEGT. V was clipped by 2 bases and J by 7 bases, with 6 bases between them. CDR3 region: CASSYAFEQYF. The CDR3 region has the DNA TGTGCCAGCAGTTACGCGTTTGAGCAGTACTTC.

This clonotype has at least ten counts. The rearrangement links TRBV29-1 to TRBJ2-2; D not resolved. V gave up 6 bases and J gave up 3 bases, with 8 bases separating them. Germline assignment: CDR1 SQVTM and CDR2 ANQGSEA. The CDR3 runs to 12 residues. CDR3 coding DNA: TGCAGCGTGCCCAGTGACACCGGGGAGCTGTTTTTT. Its translation is CSVPSDTGELFF.